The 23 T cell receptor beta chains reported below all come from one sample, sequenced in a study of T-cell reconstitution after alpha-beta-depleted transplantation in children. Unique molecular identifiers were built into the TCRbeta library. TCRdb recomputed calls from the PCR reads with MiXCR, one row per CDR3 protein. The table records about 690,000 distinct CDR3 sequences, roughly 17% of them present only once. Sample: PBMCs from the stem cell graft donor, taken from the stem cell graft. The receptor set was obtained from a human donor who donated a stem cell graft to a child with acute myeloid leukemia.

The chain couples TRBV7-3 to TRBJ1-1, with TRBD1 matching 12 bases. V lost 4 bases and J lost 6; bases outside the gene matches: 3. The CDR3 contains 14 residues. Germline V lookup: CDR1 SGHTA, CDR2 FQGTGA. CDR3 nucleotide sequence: TGTGCCAGCAGCTCGGGACAGGGGGCCGCTGAAGCTTTCTTT. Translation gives CASSSGQGAAEAFF.

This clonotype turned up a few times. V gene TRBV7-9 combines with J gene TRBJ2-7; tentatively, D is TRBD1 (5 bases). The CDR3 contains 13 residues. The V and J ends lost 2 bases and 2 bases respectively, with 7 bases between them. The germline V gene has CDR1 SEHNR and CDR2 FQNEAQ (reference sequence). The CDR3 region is CASSLTRAYEQYF. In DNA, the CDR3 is TGTGCCAGCAGCTTAACCAGGGCCTACGAGCAGTACTTC.

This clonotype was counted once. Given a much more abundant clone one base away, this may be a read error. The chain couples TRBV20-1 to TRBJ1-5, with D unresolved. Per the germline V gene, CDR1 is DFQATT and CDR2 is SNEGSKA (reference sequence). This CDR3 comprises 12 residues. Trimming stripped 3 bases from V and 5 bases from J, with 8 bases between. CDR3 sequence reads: CSASAADQPQHF. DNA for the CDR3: TGCAGTGCTAGTGCAGCGGATCAGCCCCAGCATTTT.

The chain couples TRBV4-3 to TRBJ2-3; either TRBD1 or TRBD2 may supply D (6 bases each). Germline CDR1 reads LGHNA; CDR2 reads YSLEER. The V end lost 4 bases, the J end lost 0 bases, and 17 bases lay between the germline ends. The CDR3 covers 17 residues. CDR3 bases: TGCGCCAGCAGCCGAGGGGGGTTCGGGTTGAGCACAGATACGCAGTATTTT. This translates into CASSRGGFGLSTDTQYF.

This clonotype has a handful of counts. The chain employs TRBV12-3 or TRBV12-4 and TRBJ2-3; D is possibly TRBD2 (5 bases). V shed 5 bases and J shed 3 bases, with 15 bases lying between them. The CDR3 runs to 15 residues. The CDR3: CASSRAGEGTDTQYF. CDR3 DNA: TGTGCCAGCAGTCGCGCGGGTGAGGGAACAGATACGCAGTATTTT.

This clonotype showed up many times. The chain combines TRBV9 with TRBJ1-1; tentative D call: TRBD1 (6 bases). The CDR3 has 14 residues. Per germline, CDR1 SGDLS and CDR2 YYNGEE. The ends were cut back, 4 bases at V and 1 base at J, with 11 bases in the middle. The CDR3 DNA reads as TGTGCCAGCAGCTTCGGACAGAAGAACACTGAAGCTTTCTTT. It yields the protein CASSFGQKNTEAFF.

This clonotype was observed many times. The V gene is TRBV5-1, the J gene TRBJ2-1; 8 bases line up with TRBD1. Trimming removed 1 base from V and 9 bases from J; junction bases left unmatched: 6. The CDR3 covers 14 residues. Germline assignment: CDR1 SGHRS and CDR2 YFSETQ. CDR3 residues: CASSLPGTGTEQFF. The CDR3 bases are TGCGCCAGCAGCTTGCCCGGGACAGGCACTGAGCAGTTCTTC.

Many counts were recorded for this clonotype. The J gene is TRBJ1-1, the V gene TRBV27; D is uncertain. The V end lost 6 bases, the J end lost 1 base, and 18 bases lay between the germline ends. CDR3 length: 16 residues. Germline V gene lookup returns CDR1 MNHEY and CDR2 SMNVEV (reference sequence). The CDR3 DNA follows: TGTGCCAGCAGGGCCATAGGGAATAGGGCGAACACTGAAGCTTTCTTT. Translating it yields CASRAIGNRANTEAFF.

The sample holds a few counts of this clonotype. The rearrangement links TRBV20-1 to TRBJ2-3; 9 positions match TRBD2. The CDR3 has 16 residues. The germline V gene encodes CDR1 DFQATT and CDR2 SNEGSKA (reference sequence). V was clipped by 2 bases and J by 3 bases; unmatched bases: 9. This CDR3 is CSARPPLAGQTDTQYF. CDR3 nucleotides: TGCAGTGCTAGACCCCCCCTAGCGGGACAAACAGATACGCAGTATTTT.

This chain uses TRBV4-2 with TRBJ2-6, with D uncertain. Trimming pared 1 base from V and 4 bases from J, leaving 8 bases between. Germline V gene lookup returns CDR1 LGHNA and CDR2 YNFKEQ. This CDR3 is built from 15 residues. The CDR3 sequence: CASSQVVSGANVLTF. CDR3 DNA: TGTGCCAGCAGCCAAGTCGTATCCGGGGCCAACGTCCTGACTTTC.

DNA of the CDR3: TGTGCCAAAAGCCCCGGGATCTCCTACAATGAGCAGTTCTTC. This sequence encodes CAKSPGISYNEQFF. The chain links TRBV24-1 to TRBJ2-1; D is perhaps TRBD2 (5 bases). The V end was cut by 11 bases, the J end by 0 bases, with 13 bases between. This CDR3 has 14 amino acids. The germline V gene has CDR1 KGHDR and CDR2 SFDVKD.

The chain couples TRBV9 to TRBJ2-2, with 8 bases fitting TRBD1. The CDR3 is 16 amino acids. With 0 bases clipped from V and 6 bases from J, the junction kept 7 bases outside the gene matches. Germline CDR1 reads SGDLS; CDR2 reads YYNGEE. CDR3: CASSVVAGGGSGELFF. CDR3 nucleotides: TGTGCCAGCAGCGTAGTGGCAGGGGGCGGCTCCGGGGAGCTGTTTTTT.

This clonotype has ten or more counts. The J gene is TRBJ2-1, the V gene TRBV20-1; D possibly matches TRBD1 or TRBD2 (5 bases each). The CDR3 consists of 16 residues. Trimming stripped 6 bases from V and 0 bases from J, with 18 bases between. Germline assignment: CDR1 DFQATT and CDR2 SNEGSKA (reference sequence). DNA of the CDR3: TGCAGTGCCAATAGGGGAGACTTGAGCTCCTACAATGAGCAGTTCTTC. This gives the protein CSANRGDLSSYNEQFF.

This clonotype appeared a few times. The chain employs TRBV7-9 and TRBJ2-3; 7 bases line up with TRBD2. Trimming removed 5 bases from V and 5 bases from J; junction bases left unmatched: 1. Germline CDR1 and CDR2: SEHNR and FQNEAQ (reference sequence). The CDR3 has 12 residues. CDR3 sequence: CASSAGVDTQYF. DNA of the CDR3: TGTGCCAGCAGCGCGGGGGTAGATACGCAGTATTTT. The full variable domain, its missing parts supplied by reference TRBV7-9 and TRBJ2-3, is DTGVSQNPRHKITKRGQNVTFRCDPISEHNRLYWYRQTLGQGPEFLTYFQNEAQLEKSRLLSDRFSAERPKGSFSTLEIQRTEQGDSAMYLCASSAGVDTQYFGPGTRLTVL.

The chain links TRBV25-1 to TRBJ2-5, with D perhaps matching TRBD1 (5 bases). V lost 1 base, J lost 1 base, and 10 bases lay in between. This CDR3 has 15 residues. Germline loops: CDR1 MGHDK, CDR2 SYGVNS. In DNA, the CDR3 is TGTGCCAGCAGTGAATTCGTGGGGCTCCAAGAGACCCAGTACTTC. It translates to CASSEFVGLQETQYF.

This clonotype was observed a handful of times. CDR3 DNA sequence: TGTGCCAGCAGCTTGTGGACTAGCGGGGATGACCAGTACTTC. Its protein product is CASSLWTSGDDQYF. The V and J genes are TRBV7-9 and TRBJ2-5; 12 bases match TRBD2. Germline V lookup: CDR1 SEHNR, CDR2 FQNEAQ (reference sequence). V shed 3 bases, J shed 10 bases, and the junction held 6 bases outside the gene matches. The CDR3 sequence is 14 residues long.

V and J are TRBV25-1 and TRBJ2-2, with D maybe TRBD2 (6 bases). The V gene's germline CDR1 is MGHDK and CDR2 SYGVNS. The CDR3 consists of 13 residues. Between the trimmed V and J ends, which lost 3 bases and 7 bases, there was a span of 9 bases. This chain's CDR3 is CASSDRGIGELFF. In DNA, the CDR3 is TGTGCCAGCAGTGACCGGGGGATCGGGGAGCTGTTTTTT. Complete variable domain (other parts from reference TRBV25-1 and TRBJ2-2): EADIYQTPRYLVIGTGKKITLECSQTMGHDKMYWYQQDPGMELHLIHYSYGVNSTEKGDLSSESTVSRIRTEHFPLTLESARPSHTSQYLCASSDRGIGELFFGEGSRLTVL.

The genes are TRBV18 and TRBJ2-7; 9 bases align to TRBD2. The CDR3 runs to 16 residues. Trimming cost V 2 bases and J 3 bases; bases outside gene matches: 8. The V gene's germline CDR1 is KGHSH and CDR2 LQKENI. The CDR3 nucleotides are TGTGCCAGCTCACCAGAAGTAGCGGGGGACCACTACGAGCAGTACTTC. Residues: CASSPEVAGDHYEQYF. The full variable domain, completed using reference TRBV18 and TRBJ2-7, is NAGVMQNPRHLVRRRGQEARLRCSPMKGHSHVYWYRQLPEEGLKFMVYLQKENIIDESGMPKERFSAEFPKEGPSILRIQQVVRGDSAAYFCASSPEVAGDHYEQYFGPGTRLTVT.

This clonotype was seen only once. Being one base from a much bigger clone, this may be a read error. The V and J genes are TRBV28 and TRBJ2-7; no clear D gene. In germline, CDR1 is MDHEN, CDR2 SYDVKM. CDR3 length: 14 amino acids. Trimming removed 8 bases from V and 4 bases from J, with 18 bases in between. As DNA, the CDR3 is TGTGCCAGCTTGGGCGGCATTTACATGTACGAGCAGTACTTC. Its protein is CASLGGIYMYEQYF.

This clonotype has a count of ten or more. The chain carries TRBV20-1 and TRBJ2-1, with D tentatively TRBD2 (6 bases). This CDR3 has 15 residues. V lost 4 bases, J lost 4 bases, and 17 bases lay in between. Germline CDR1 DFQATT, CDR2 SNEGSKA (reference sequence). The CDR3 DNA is TGCAGTGCTAAGGAGGAGGGACGGCCTTACAATGAGCAGTTCTTC. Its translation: CSAKEEGRPYNEQFF.

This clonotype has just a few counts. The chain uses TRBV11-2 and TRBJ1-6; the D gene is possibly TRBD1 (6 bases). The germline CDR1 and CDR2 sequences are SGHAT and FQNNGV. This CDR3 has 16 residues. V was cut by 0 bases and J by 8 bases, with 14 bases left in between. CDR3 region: CASSLDLGQTYSPLHF. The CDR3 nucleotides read TGTGCCAGCAGCTTAGATCTAGGACAGACCTATTCACCCCTCCACTTT.

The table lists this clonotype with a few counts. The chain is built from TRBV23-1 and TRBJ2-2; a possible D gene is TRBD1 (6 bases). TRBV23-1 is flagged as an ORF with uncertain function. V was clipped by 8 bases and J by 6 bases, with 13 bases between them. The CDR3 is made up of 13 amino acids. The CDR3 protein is CASVPGESGELFF. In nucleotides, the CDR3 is TGCGCCAGCGTACCAGGGGAATCCGGGGAGCTGTTTTTT.

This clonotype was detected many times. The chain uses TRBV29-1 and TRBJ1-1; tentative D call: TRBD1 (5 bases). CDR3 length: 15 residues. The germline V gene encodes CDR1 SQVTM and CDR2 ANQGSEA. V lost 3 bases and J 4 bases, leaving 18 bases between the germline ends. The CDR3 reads CSVDKRDGASTEAFF. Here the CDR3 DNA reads TGCAGCGTTGATAAAAGGGACGGGGCAAGCACTGAAGCTTTCTTT.